This TCR beta chain originates from a study of CD8 T cells in ankylosing spondylitis. The CDR3 consists of 12 residues. Germline CDR1 MNHEY, CDR2 SVGEGT. Between the trimmed V and J ends, which lost 8 bases and 6 bases, there was a span of 11 bases. 5'-RACE, quantitative and with molecular barcodes, yielded the TCR beta libraries. In TCRdb, the 5' RACE reads were re-called with MiXCR into one record per CDR3 protein. Among 85,000 to 100,000 distinct CDR3 sequences, about 7.7% were seen once, and the ten largest hold roughly 9.9%. The specimen was blood, either unsorted or a sorted T cell fraction (not recorded which). This sequence originates from a male donor with ankylosing spondylitis or in good health (not recorded which). The chain combines TRBV6-2 or TRBV6-3 with TRBJ2-1; D perhaps matches TRBD2 (5 bases). The DNA for the CDR3 is TGTGCCAGCGAGGGCAGCGTCAATGAGCAGTTCTTC. This codes for CASEGSVNEQFF.